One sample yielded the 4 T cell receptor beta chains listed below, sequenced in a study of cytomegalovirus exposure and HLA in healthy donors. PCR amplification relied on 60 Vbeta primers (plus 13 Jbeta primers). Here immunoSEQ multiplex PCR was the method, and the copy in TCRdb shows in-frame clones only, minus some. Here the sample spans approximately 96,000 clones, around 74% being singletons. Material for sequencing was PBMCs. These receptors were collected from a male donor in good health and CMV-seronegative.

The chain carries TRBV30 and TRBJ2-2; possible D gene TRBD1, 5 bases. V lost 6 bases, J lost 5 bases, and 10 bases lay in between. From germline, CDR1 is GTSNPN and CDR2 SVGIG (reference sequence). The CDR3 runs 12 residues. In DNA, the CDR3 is TGTGCCTGCTTTAGGGGAACCGGGGAGCTGTTTTTT. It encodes CACFRGTGELFF.

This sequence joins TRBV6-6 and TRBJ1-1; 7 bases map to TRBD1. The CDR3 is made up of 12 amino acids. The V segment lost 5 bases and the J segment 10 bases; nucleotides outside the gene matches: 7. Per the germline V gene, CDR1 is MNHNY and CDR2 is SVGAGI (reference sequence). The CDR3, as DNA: TGTGCCAGCAGTAGCGGGGGACAGAGAGCTTTCTTT. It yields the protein CASSSGGQRAFF.

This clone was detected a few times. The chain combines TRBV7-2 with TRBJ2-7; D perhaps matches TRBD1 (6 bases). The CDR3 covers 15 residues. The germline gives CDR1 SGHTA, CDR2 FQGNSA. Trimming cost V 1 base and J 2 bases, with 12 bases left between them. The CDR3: CASSLVGTQTYEQYF. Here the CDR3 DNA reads TGTGCCAGCAGCTTAGTGGGGACACAGACCTACGAGCAGTACTTC.

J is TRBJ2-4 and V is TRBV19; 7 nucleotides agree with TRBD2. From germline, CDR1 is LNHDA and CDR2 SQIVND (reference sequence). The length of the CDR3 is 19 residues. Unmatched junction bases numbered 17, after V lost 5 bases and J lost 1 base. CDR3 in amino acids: CASSSTGTTVMAAKNIQYF. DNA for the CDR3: TGTGCCAGTAGTTCCACCGGGACTACGGTTATGGCGGCCAAAAACATTCAGTACTTC.